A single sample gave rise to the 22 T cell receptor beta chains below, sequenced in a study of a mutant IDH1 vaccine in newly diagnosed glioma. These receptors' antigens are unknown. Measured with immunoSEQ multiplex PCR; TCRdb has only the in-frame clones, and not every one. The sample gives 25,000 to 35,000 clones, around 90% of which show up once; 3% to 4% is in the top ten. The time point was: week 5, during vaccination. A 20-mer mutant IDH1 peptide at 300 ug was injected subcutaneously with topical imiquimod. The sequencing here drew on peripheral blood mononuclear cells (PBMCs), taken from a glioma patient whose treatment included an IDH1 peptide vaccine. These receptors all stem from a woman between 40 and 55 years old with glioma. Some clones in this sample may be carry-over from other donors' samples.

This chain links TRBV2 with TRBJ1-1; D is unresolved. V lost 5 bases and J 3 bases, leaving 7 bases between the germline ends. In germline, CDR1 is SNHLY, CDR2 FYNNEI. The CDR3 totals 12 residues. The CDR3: CASSLADTEAFF. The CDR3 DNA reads TGTGCCAGCAGTTTAGCGGACACTGAAGCTTTCTTT.

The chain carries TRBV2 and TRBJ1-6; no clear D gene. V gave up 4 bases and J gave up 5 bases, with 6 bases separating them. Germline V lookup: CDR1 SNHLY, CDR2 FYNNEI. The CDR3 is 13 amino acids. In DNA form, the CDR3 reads TGTGCCAGCAGTGGCAGCCATAATTCACCCCTCCACTTT. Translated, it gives CASSGSHNSPLHF.

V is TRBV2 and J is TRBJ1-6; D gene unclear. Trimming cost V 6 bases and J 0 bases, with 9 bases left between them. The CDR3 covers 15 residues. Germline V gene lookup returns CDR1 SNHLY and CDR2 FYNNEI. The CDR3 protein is CASSPQSSYNSPLHF. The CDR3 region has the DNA TGTGCCAGCAGCCCACAGAGCTCCTATAATTCACCCCTCCACTTT.

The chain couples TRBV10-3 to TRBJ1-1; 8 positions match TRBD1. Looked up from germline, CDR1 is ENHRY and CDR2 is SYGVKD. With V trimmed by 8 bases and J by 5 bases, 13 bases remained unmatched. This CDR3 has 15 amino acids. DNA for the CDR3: TGTGCCATCTCCCCCTCTTCAGGGGGCCGGACTGAAGCTTTCTTT. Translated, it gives CAISPSSGGRTEAFF.

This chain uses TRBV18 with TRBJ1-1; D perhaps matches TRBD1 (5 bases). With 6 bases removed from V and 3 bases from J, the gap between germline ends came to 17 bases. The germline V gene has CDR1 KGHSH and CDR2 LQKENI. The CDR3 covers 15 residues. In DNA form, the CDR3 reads TGTGCCAGCTCGGTTCGGGGGGATGGGGACACTGAAGCTTTCTTT. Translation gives CASSVRGDGDTEAFF.

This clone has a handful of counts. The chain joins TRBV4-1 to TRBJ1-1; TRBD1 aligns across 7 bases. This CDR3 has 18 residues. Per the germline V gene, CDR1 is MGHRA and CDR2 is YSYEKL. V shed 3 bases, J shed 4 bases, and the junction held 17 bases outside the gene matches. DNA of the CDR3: TGCGCCAGCAGCCAGACCCAGGGGGGGGGCCGAACGAGCACTGAAGCTTTCTTT. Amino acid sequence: CASSQTQGGGRTSTEAFF.

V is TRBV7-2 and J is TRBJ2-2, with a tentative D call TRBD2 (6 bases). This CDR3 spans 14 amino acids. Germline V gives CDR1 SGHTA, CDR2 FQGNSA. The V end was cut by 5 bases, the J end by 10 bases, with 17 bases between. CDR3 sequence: CASSLGGSAMELFF. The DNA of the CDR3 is TGTGCCAGCAGCCTGGGGGGTTCGGCGATGGAGCTGTTTTTT.

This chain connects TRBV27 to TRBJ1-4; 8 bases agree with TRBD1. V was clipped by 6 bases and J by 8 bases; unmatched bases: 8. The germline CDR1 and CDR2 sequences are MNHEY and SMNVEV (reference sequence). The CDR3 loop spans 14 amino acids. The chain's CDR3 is CASRPGTGSEKLFF. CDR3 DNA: TGTGCCAGCAGACCCGGGACAGGATCGGAAAAACTGTTTTTT.

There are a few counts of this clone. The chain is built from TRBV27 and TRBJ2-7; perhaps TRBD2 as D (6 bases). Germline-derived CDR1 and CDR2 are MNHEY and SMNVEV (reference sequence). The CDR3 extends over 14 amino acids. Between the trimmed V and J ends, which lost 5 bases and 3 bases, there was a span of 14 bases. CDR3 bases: TGTGCCAGCAGTCCCGGGAGACCCGTCTACGAGCAGTACTTC. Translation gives CASSPGRPVYEQYF.

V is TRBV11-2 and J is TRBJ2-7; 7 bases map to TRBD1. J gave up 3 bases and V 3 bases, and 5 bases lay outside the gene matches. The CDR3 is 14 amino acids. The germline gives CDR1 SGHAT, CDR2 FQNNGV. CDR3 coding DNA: TGTGCCAGCAGCTTTCCGGGACAGAGCTACGAGCAGTACTTC. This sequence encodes CASSFPGQSYEQYF.

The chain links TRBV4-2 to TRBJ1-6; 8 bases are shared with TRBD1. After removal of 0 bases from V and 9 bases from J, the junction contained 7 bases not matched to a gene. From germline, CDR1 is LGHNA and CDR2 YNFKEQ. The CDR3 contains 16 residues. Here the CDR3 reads CASSQDFGRGLSPLHF. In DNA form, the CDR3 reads TGTGCCAGCAGCCAAGATTTCGGCAGGGGGCTTTCACCCCTCCACTTT.

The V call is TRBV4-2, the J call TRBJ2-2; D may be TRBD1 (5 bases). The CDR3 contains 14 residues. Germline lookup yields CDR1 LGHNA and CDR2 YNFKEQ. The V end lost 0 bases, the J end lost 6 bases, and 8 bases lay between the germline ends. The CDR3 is CASSQDRGPGELFF. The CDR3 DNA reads TGTGCCAGCAGCCAAGATAGGGGCCCCGGGGAGCTGTTTTTT.

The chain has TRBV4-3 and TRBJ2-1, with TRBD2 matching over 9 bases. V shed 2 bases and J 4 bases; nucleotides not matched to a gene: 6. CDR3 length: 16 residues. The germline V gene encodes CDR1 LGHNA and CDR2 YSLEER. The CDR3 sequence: CASSQYSGGPYNEQFF. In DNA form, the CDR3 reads TGCGCCAGCAGCCAATATAGCGGGGGCCCGTACAATGAGCAGTTCTTC.

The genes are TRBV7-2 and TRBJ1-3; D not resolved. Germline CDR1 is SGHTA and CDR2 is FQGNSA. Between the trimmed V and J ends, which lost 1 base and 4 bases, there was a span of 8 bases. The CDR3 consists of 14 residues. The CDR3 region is CASSLGGMGNTIYF. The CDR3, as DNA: TGTGCCAGCAGCTTAGGAGGGATGGGAAACACCATATATTTT.

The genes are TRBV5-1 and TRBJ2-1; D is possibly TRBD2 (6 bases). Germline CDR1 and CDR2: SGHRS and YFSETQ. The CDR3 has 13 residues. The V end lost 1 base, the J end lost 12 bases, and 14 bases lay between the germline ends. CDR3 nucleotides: TGCGCCAGCAGCTTGTCTCAACGGGAGTGGCAGTTCTTC. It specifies CASSLSQREWQFF.

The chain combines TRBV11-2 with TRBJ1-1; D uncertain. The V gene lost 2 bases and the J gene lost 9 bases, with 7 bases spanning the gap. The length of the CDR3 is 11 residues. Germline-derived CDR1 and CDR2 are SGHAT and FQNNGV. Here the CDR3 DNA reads TGTGCCAGCAGCTTATCCAGGCAAGCTTTCTTT. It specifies CASSLSRQAFF.

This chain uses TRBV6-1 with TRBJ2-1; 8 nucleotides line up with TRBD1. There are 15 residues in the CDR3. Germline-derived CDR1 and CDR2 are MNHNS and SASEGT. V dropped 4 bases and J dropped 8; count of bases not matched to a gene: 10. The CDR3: CASSGQGAKQDEQFF. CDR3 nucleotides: TGTGCCAGCAGTGGGCAGGGGGCCAAGCAGGATGAGCAGTTCTTC.

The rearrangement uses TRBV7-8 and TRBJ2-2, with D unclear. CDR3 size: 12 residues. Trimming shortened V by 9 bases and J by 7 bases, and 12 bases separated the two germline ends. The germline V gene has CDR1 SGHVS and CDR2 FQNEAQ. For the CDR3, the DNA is TGTGCCAGTACAAGTCGTAACGGGGAGCTGTTTTTT. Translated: CASTSRNGELFF.

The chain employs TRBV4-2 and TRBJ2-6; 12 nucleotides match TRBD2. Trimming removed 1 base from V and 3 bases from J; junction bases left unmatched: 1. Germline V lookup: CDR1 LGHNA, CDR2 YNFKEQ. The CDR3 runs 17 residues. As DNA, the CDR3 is TGTGCCAGCAGCCAAGGACTAGCGGGAGATGGGGCCAACGTCCTGACTTTC. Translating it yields CASSQGLAGDGANVLTF.

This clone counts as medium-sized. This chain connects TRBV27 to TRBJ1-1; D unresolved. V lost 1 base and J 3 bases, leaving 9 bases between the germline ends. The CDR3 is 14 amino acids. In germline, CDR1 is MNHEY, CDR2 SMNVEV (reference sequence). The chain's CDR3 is CASSLWRADTEAFF. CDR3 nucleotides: TGTGCCAGCAGTTTATGGCGGGCGGACACTGAAGCTTTCTTT.

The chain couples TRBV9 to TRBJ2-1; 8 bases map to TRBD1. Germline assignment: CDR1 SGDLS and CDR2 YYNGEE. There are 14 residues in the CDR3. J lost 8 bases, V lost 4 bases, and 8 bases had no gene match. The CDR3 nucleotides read TGTGCCAGCAGCTTATGGGACAGGAGAGATGAGCAGTTCTTC. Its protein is CASSLWDRRDEQFF.

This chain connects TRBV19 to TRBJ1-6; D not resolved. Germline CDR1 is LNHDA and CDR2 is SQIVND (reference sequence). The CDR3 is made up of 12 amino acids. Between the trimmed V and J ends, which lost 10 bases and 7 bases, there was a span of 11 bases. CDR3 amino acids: CATRTGNSPLHF. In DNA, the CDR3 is TGTGCCACCCGGACGGGGAATTCACCCCTCCACTTT.